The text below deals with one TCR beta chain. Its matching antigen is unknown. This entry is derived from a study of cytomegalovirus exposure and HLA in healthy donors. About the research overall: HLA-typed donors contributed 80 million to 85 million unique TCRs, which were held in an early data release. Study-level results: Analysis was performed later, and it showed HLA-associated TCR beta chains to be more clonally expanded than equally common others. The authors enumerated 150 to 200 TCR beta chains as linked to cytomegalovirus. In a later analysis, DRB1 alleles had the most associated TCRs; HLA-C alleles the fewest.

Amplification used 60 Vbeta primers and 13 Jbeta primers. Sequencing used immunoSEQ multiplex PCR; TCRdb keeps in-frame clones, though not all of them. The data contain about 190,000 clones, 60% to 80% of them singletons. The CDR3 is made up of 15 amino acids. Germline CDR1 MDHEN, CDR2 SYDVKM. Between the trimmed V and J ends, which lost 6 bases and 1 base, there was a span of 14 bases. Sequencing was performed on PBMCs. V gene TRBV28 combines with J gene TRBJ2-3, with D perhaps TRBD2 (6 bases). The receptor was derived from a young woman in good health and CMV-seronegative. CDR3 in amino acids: CASRSRASGTDTQYF. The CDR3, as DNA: TGTGCCAGCAGGTCGAGGGCTAGCGGCACAGATACGCAGTATTTT.